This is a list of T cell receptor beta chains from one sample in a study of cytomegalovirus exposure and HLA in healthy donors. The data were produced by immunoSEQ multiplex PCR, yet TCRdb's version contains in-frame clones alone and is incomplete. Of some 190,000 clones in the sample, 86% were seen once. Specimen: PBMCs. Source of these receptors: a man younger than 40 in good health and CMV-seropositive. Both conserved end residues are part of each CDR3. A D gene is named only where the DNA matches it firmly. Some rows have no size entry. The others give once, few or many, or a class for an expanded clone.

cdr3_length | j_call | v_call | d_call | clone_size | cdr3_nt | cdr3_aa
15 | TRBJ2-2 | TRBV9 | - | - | TGTGCCAGCAGCGGCCCGGGTGGGAGAACCGGGGAGCTGTTTTTT | CASSGPGGRTGELFF
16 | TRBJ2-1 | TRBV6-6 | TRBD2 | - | TGTGCCAGCAGTTACTCAGGAGCGGGGGCTCTCAATGAGCAGTTCTTC | CASSYSGAGALNEQFF
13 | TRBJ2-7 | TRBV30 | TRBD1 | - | TGTGCCTGGAGTAGGGACAGGAGGTACGAGCAGTACTTC | CAWSRDRRYEQYF
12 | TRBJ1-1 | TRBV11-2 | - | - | TGTGCCAGCAGCGTACAGGGTTCTGAAGCTTTCTTT | CASSVQGSEAFF
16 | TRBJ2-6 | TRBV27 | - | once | TGTGCCAGCAGCCCAAACGAGGGCTCTGGGGCCAACGTCCTGACTTTC | CASSPNEGSGANVLTF
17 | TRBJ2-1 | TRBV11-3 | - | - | TGTGCCAGCAGCTCAAACTTGGACAGCCGCCTGAGCGATGAGCAGTTCTTC | CASSSNLDSRLSDEQFF
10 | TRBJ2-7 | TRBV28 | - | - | TGTGCCTGCGGATCCTACGAGCAGTACTTC | CACGSYEQYF
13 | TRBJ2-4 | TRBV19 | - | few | TGTGCCAGTAGACAGGGGAGGGCGAACATTCAGTACTTC | CASRQGRANIQYF
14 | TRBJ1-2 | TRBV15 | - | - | TGTGCCACCAGCAGAGATCGGGGTCTGGATGGCTACACCTTC | CATSRDRGLDGYTF
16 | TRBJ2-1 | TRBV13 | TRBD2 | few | TGTGCCAGCAGCTTAGTGGGAGCGGGGGGGCACAATGAGCAGTTCTTC | CASSLVGAGGHNEQFF
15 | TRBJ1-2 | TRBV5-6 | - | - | TGTGCCAGCAGCTCTCTCAGACAACCTAACTATGGCTACACCTTC | CASSSLRQPNYGYTF
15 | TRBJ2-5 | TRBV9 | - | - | TGTGCCAGCAGCGTAGAGGGGGTCAGCCAAGAGACCCAGTACTTC | CASSVEGVSQETQYF
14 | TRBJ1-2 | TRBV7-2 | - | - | TGTGCCAGCAGCCCCGACCTGGGAAACTATGGCTACACCTTC | CASSPDLGNYGYTF
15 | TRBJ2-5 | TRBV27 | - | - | TGTGCCAGCAGTTTAGGGAGCGGGCAGCAAGAGACCCAGTACTTC | CASSLGSGQQETQYF
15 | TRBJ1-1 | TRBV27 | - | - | TGTGCCAGCCAGGGAAGCGGGAGATCAGGAACTGAAGCTTTCTTT | CASQGSGRSGTEAFF
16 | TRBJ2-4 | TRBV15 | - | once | TGTGCCACAGGAAGGGTTGCGACCACCGGTGGAAACATTCAGTACTTC | CATGRVATTGGNIQYF
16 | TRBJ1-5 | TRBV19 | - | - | TGTGCCAGTAGTATTCTGCCCGGGGTTGGCAATCAGCCCCAGCATTTT | CASSILPGVGNQPQHF
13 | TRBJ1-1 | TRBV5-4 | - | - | TGTGCCAGCAGTCCCAGGGAAAGCACTGAAGCTTTCTTT | CASSPRESTEAFF
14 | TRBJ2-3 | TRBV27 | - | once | TGTGCCAGCAGTTTAATCGGGAGTACAGATACGCAGTATTTT | CASSLIGSTDTQYF
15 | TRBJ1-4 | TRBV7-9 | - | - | TGTGCCAGCAGCTTAGCGCTGAGTGACGATGAAAAACTGTTTTTT | CASSLALSDDEKLFF
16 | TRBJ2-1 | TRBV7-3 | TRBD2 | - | TGTGCCAGCAGCTTCCTACTAGCGGGAGTTTGGAATGAGCAGTTCTTC | CASSFLLAGVWNEQFF
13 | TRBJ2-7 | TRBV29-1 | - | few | TGCAGCGCCCGCCCTGACAGTTCCTACGAGCAGTACTTC | CSARPDSSYEQYF
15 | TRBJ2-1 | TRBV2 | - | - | TGTGCCAGCAGTCCCTCCGGGGCAGGTCGGGGTGAGCAGTTCTTC | CASSPSGAGRGEQFF
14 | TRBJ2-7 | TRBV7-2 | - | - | TGTGCCAGCAGCTTAGAGCTCAGGGAAGAAGAGCAGTACTTC | CASSLELREEEQYF
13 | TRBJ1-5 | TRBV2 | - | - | TGTGCCAGCATCTTAGACAGAAATCAGCCCCAGCATTTT | CASILDRNQPQHF
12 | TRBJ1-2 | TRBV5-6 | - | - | TGTGCCAGCAGCCTCCCTCGCGGAGGCTACACCTTC | CASSLPRGGYTF
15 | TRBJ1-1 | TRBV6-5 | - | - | TGTGCCAGCAGTCTGGGGGTGGGGTCTTACACTGAAGCTTTCTTT | CASSLGVGSYTEAFF
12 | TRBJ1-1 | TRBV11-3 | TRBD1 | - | TGTGCCAGCAGCCCTCGACAGGGGCAAGCTTTCTTT | CASSPRQGQAFF
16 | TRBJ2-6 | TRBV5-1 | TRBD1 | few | TGCGCCAGCGAGATTCAGGGGGCTCATGGGGCCAACGTCCTGACTTTC | CASEIQGAHGANVLTF
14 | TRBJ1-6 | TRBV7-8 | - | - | TGTGCCAGCAGCCCCGGCTCCTATAATTCACCCCTCCACTTT | CASSPGSYNSPLHF
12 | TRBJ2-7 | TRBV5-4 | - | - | TGTGCCAGCAGCTTGAGGGGCTACGAGCAGTACTTC | CASSLRGYEQYF
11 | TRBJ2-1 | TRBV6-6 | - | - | TGTGCCAGCAGTACCGAGGGTGAGCAGTTCTTC | CASSTEGEQFF
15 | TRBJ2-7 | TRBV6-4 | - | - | TGTGCCAGCAGTGACTCTCTGGGACCGCATCTCGAGCAGTACTTC | CASSDSLGPHLEQYF
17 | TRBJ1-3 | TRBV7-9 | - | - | TGTGCCAGCAGCTTGGCGGACAGCCTCCGCTCTGGAAACACCATATATTTT | CASSLADSLRSGNTIYF
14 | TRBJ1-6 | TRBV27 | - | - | TGTGCCAGCAGTCCCGAGGACCATCTCGGGCCCCTCCACTTT | CASSPEDHLGPLHF
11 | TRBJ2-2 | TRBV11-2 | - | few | TGTGCCAGCAGCTGGGTCGGGGAGCTGTTTTTT | CASSWVGELFF
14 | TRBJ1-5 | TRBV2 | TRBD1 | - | TGTGCCAGCAGGCCGGGACAGTCTAATCAGCCCCAGCATTTT | CASRPGQSNQPQHF
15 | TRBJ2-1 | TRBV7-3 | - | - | TGTGCCAGCAGCCCAACAGGCCTATCCTACAATGAGCAGTTCTTC | CASSPTGLSYNEQFF
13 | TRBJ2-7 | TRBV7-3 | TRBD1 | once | TGTGCCAGCAGCTCAAGGACAGGGGACGAGCAGTACTTC | CASSSRTGDEQYF
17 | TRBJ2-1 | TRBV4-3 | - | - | TGCGCCAGCAGCCAACGCTCCCTCCGGCCATCAGTGGATGAGCAGTTCTTC | CASSQRSLRPSVDEQFF
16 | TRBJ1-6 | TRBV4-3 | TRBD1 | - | TGCGCCAGCAGCCAAGACTCGCAGGGGGTTAATTCACCCCTCCACTTT | CASSQDSQGVNSPLHF
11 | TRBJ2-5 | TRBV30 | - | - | TGTGCCTGGACCGGCAGAGAGACCCAGTACTTC | CAWTGRETQYF
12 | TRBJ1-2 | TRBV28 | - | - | TGTGCCAGCAACTTGGCGGGGAGAGGCTACACCTTC | CASNLAGRGYTF